This T cell receptor (beta chain) is from a study of T cell responses to AZD1222 COVID-19 vaccine listed by TCRdb under 2021. With respect to the entire study: A total of 240 or so trial participants underwent TCR sequencing, of whom 200 to 220 had received two doses of AZD1222 and 26 had received two doses of the MenACWY control vaccine. Enrollment into the trials was organized by age into subgroups of 18-55, 56-69 and 70-plus years, and those subgroups contained roughly 150, 30 and 60 TCR-sequenced participants, respectively. The paper's findings and limits, for the study overall: Conclusions about previously exposed vaccinees are limited because only a handful of AZD1222 recipients were SARS-CoV-2 seropositive at baseline. In the small 56-69-year group, the increase in depth fell short of significance, most likely because of low power. Spike-specific TCR breadth and depth rose significantly after two AZD1222 doses compared with day 0 and with MenACWY recipients. Because no samples from the day 14 peak response were available, repertoires could be characterized only after the peak T cell response. Participants were mostly white British, with more females than males. The authors suggested clonal diversity may have been underestimated. Epitopes outside the regions mutated in the B.1.351 and B.1.1.7 variants were reportedly recognized by nearly half of the unique spike-specific TCRs. The whole spike protein was spanned by vaccine-associated CD4 TCRs, and dominant responses were seen in regions 160-218 and 743-854.

The CDR3 regions of human TCRbeta chains were subjected to immunosequencing. The source study handled its data this way. TCRs in the repertoires were matched against a reference library of SARS-CoV-2-specific TCRs that had been generated with the MIRA antigen-specificity platform. Breadth was defined as the fraction of unique TCRs that were SARS-CoV-2-associated. Depth was defined as the fraction of total T cells that were SARS-CoV-2-associated. Using the MIRA data, every spike-specific TCR was mapped to the spike region that the TCR reacted to and assigned to either a CD4 or a CD8 class. Log10-transformed breadth and depth values were compared by one-way ANOVA with Sidak's multiple comparisons tests. Sourced from immuneACCESS, this table was stored by TCRdb with only in-frame sequences that have V and J called. A share of the clones is absent; for the studies checked, an unresolved V gene accounts for under half, and the remainder has no known explanation. That table is the source of V, J and clone size, and D and trimming were worked out from the DNA. The sample records 92,000 or so clones, around 89% of which are singletons. The ten top clones hold about 6.1% of the sample.

To note about this clone: The target of this receptor is not known. Per-nucleotide qualities are absent, and no much larger clonotype sits a single base away.

V is shortened by 3 bases, J by 1 base, and the region joining them spans 15 bases. The CDR3 holds 16 amino acids from the cysteine to the phenylalanine. Here the CDR3 DNA is all that survives: 48 bases in frame from base 1. Looking up the germline V gene (reference sequence) yields CDR1 LNHDA and CDR2 SQIVND. What this sample's time point label stands for: about 28 days (+/-7) after the second vaccine dose. AZD1222 recipients whose second dose came at about 4 weeks and those whose second dose came at about 12 weeks were combined into one group, since spike-specific TCR depth and breadth did not differ between the two schedules. Vaccinee samples came from UK trials COV001 and COV002, including a single-blind randomized controlled phase 2/3 trial of AZD1222 (ChAdOx1 nCoV-19) in healthy adults. For TCRbeta chain sequencing, PBMC samples were collected from trial participants at day 0 and at day 28 after the second dose.

This sample comprised peripheral blood, obtained 28 days after the second AZD1222 dose. The receptor chain draws on TRBV19 and TRBJ1-1; confidence is insufficient to name the D gene. The clonotype comes from an adult who received the AZD1222 COVID-19 vaccine. The nucleotide sequence is given as TGTGCCAGTAGTATTGGCACACGTGGAGGGAACACTGAAGCTTTCTTT. Its coded protein is CASSIGTRGGNTEAFF.